These 8 T cell receptor beta chains originate from one sample sequenced in a study of cytomegalovirus exposure and HLA in healthy donors. In the PCR, 60 Vbeta and 13 Jbeta primers were used. Repertoires were generated with immunoSEQ multiplex PCR, while TCRdb's copy carries only in-frame clones and drops some. The profile shows more than 50,000 clones, about two thirds of them singletons. Sequencing input: PBMCs. The receptors were sampled from a woman aged 60-75 years in good health and CMV-seropositive.

V gene TRBV5-4 combines with J gene TRBJ2-3; a possible D gene is TRBD2 (5 bases). The CDR3 runs 15 residues. Trimming shortened V by 4 bases and J by 0 bases, and 12 bases separated the two germline ends. CDR1 and CDR2 from the germline V gene are SGHNT and YYREEE (reference sequence). In DNA form, the CDR3 reads TGTGCCAGCAGCCTGGACTTCACTAGCACAGATACGCAGTATTTT. Its protein product is CASSLDFTSTDTQYF.

This clone was seen a few times. The chain has TRBV5-6 and TRBJ1-1; D might be TRBD1 (6 bases). V was clipped by 0 bases and J by 7 bases, with 10 bases between them. Germline lookup yields CDR1 SGHDT and CDR2 YYEEEE. This CDR3 contains 13 residues. The CDR3 DNA is TGTGCCAGCAGCTTGGACAGGGAAGGTGAAGCTTTCTTT. This codes for CASSLDREGEAFF. The whole variable domain, remainder taken from reference TRBV5-6 and TRBJ1-1, is DAGVTQSPTHLIKTRGQQVTLRCSPKSGHDTVSWYQQALGQGPQFIFQYYEEEERQRGNFPDRFSGHQFPNYSSELNVNALLLGDSALYLCASSLDREGEAFFGQGTRLTVV.

V gene TRBV19 combines with J gene TRBJ1-3; D is unresolved. Germline assignment: CDR1 LNHDA and CDR2 SQIVND (reference sequence). Trimming stripped 5 bases from V and 0 bases from J, with 11 bases between. This CDR3 has 15 amino acids. CDR3 bases: TGTGCCAGTAGTTCTGAGCCCTTCTCTGGAAACACCATATATTTT. It specifies CASSSEPFSGNTIYF.

This clone showed up just a few times. The gene calls are TRBV7-2 and TRBJ2-1, with TRBD1 matching 7 bases. Looked up from germline, CDR1 is SGHTA and CDR2 is FQGNSA. The CDR3 extends over 13 amino acids. The V gene end was trimmed by 4 bases and the J gene end by 7 bases; junction bases not matched to a gene: 4. CDR3 sequence reads: CASSSDRVNEQFF. The CDR3 nucleotides read TGTGCCAGCAGCTCCGACAGGGTAAATGAGCAGTTCTTC.

This CDR3 is CASSRTGTGELFF. The CDR3 DNA reads TGTGCCAGCAGTCGGACAGGAACCGGGGAGCTGTTTTTT. This sequence joins TRBV7-2 and TRBJ2-2, with 7 bases that match TRBD1. This CDR3 contains 13 residues. The J segment lost 5 bases and the V segment lost 6 bases, leaving 3 bases of the junction unmatched. Germline V gene lookup returns CDR1 SGHTA and CDR2 FQGNSA.

V gene TRBV18 combines with J gene TRBJ2-3; 16 bases match TRBD2. The V gene end was trimmed by 3 bases and the J gene end by 4 bases; junction bases not matched to a gene: 7. Germline values: CDR1 KGHSH, CDR2 LQKENI. This CDR3 has 18 residues. The CDR3 sequence: CASSPGTSGGAGADTQYF. CDR3 nucleotide sequence: TGTGCCAGCTCACCCGGGACTAGCGGGGGGGCAGGCGCAGATACGCAGTATTTT. Full variable domain (rest looked up from reference TRBV18 and TRBJ2-3): NAGVMQNPRHLVRRRGQEARLRCSPMKGHSHVYWYRQLPEEGLKFMVYLQKENIIDESGMPKERFSAEFPKEGPSILRIQQVVRGDSAAYFCASSPGTSGGAGADTQYFGPGTRLTVL.

This chain uses TRBV2 with TRBJ2-2; 11 bases agree with TRBD2. Unmatched junction bases numbered 1, after V lost 2 bases and J lost 5 bases. There are 15 residues in the CDR3. CDR1 and CDR2 from the germline V gene are SNHLY and FYNNEI. CDR3 sequence: CASSELAGGTGELFF. CDR3 DNA: TGTGCCAGCAGTGAACTAGCGGGGGGTACCGGGGAGCTGTTTTTT.

The chain carries TRBV9 and TRBJ1-2; 9 bases are a match to TRBD1. The germline V gene encodes CDR1 SGDLS and CDR2 YYNGEE. The CDR3 sequence is 16 residues long. V lost 0 bases, J lost 2 bases, and 5 bases stayed unmatched. DNA of the CDR3: TGTGCCAGCAGCGTAGCAGCGGGACAGGGAAACTATGGCTACACCTTC. It yields the protein CASSVAAGQGNYGYTF.